This TCR beta chain emerged from a study of shared clonotypes between healthy human individuals (TCRdb year 2020). General notes on the study: The cohort included a few men and a couple of women between 18 and 49 years of age. Per donor, three plates each were used for CD4 naive and CD4 memory, two for CD8 naive, and one for CD8 memory. To estimate repertoire size and how much clonotype sharing occurs between individuals, the study deeply sequenced the blood TCR repertoires of roughly 5 healthy adults. Different laboratories and diverse techniques were used to prepare libraries and sequence TCR repertoires, to increase sequencing depth and limit assay-specific biases. Per donor, leukapheresis produced somewhere between about 0.8 and 9.5 billion PBMCs.

CDR1 and CDR2 (SGHRS, YFSETQ) derive from the germline V gene. The junction shows trimming of 2 bases on V and 2 bases on J, plus 14 bases between the germline ends. The CDR3 spans 16 residues, from the cysteine through the phenylalanine. Of all the DNA, just the CDR3 is kept, 48 bases in frame from base 1. The full study reports these points: Naive subsets generally had larger estimated clonotype richness than memory subsets did. Across a few donors, 5% to 6% of naive CD4, 3% to 4% of naive CD8, about 2.3% of memory CD4, and 0.4% of memory CD8 clonotypes were shared. Pairwise subsampling indicated that sequencing depth was expected to affect the degree of clonotype sharing among donors. Higher generation probabilities were observed for clonotypes shared by all four sorted-subset donors than for non-shared clonotypes. The small number of donors limited the genetic and exposure-history diversity represented. Only blood was sampled, and tissue TCR repertoires likely differ from those in blood. Incomplete sequencing was indicated by rarefaction of sorted-subset datasets, despite the large sequencing depth.

Using the deep immunoSEQ assay, TCR CDR3 regions were amplified from genomic DNA by multiplex PCR. Extracted genomic DNA from each cell subset was distributed evenly across all wells of several immunoSEQ 96-well plates, and each plate was treated as a replicate. For sorted subsets, roughly 200 ng of genomic DNA, equivalent to roughly 33,000 T cell genomes, went into each replicate PCR. Purified libraries were measured with a Qubit 3.0 fluorometer, size-checked on a Bioanalyzer 2100, and measured again with the KAPA Library Quantification kit. Every immunoSEQ 96-well plate was sequenced on a dedicated single-read 150-cycle Illumina NextSeq 550 flow cell. The authors' pipeline ran thus. The immunoSEQ output contained only junctional sequences without quality scores, so filtering could not match that applied to full-length reads. Sequences were annotated with PyIR, a Python wrapper for IgBLAST v1.9, using IMGT germline references to assign V/J genes and CDR3. Reads were filtered out if the reads had weak V/J assignments (E-value above 1e-6), no CDR3, stop codons, out-of-frame junctions, or ambiguous translated residues. V3J clonotypes were defined by identical inferred V gene, J gene, and CDR3 amino acid sequence. Percentage overlap between repertoires was computed as shared unique clonotypes divided by the size of the smaller repertoire. RTK rarefaction, the Chao1 estimator, and Recon v2.1 estimates of unobserved clonotypes were used to assess repertoire richness. For all TCRbeta clonotypes obtained by the gDNA method from four donors, generation probabilities were computed with OLGA. The source is immuneACCESS, and TCRdb retained only in-frame sequences with V and J called. Part of the clones is not carried over; for the studies checked, unresolved V genes explain less than half of this, and the remainder is unexplained. That table supplies the V and J calls and clone size; D and trimming were determined from the DNA. The sample table records some 2.1 million clones; just over 90% of these occur just once. The top ten clonotypes cover around 1.7% of the sample.

On this clone itself: Its antigen is still unknown. No clone much larger than this one lies a single base away; base qualities are absent.

CD8 naive samples consisted of CD45RO-negative cells that were positively selected for CCR7, yielding a CD45RA+CCR7+ population without TemRA cells. The donors were healthy, HIV-negative adults who had no recently reported acute infections or vaccinations. Every donor was a Caucasian adult living in Nashville, Tennessee, USA. After blood collection by leukapheresis, PBMCs were isolated using Ficoll-Histopaque density gradient centrifugation and then cryopreserved in the vapor phase of liquid nitrogen. Analytical flow cytometry was used to check the purity and quantity of every magnetically sorted T cell population. Each sorted fraction had its genomic DNA isolated and then quantified by UV absorbance on a Nanodrop 2000c.

The sequenced sample consisted of naive CD8+ T cells from PBMCs. The label giving this sample's cell subset or site can be read as: CD45RA+CCR7+. The sequence is built from TRBV5-1 and TRBJ2-1; the D segment could be TRBD2, given 6 matching bases. The receptor was derived from a man aged 18 to 29 in good health. Some clones in this sample may be carry-over from other donors' samples. The CDR3 region has the sequence CASSFHRGSTYNEQFF. The DNA is TGCGCCAGCAGCTTCCATCGGGGGTCCACCTACAATGAGCAGTTCTTC.